This TCR beta chain was identified during a study of blood T cell repertoires in COVID-19. Whole-study context: The study drew acute and convalescent COVID-19 samples from the United States, Italy and Spain. PBMCs, B-cell-depleted T cells, or T cells provided the cDNA or gDNA that made up the material.

As handled by the study authors: It was from reference gene primer amplification that nucleated cell counts were estimated. Assay used: immunoSEQ multiplex PCR; TCRdb lists only in-frame clones, some missing. V and J calls and clone size are as listed in that table; D and trimming were resolved from the DNA. The table lists over 150,000 clones, roughly 80% of them singletons. The CDR3 covers 14 residues. The germline CDR1 and CDR2 sequences are LNHDA and SQIVND (reference sequence). J lost 2 bases, V lost 5 bases, and 4 bases had no gene match. This sequence originates from a woman between 50 and 59 years old with acute or convalescent COVID-19. The chain has TRBV19 and TRBJ2-3; 7 bases fit TRBD1. Specimen: peripheral blood. Here the CDR3 DNA reads TGTGCCAGTAGTTCGGGACAGTACACAGATACGCAGTATTTT. It is translated as CASSSGQYTDTQYF.